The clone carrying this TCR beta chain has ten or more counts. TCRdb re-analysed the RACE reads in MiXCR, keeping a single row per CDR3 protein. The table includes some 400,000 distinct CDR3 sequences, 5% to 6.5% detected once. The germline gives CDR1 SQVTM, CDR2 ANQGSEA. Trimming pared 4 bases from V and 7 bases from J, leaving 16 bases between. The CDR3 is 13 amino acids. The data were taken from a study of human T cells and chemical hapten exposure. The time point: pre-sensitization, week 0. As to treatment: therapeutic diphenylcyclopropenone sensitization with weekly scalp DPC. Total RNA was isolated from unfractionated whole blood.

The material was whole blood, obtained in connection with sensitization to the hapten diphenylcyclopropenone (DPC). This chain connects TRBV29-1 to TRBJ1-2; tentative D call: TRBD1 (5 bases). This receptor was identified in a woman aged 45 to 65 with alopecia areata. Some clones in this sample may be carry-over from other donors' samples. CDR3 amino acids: CSVAGQRLGGYTF. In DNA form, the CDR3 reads TGCAGCGTTGCTGGACAACGATTGGGTGGCTACACCTTC.